The 9 T cell receptor beta chains listed next were all sequenced from one sample in a study of ipilimumab plus nivolumab after autologous stem cell transplantation. TCRdb's copy holds only in-frame clones and misses some; the assay was immunoSEQ multiplex PCR. The repertoire includes about 40,000 clones, nearly 95% of them detected once, and approximately 1% sits in the top ten. The sequencing used PBMCs, collected in a trial of ipilimumab plus nivolumab as post-transplant consolidation. The receptors come from a male donor with multiple myeloma.

The chain employs TRBV7-9 and TRBJ1-4; 7 positions match TRBD1. V dropped 5 bases and J dropped 4; count of bases not matched to a gene: 7. The CDR3 spans 15 residues. Germline V gives CDR1 SEHNR, CDR2 FQNEAQ (reference sequence). CDR3 coding DNA: TGTGCCAGCAGCCCCGGGACAGTGGGTAATGAAAAACTGTTTTTT. It codes for CASSPGTVGNEKLFF.

V gene TRBV9 combines with J gene TRBJ2-6; no clear D. V gave up 3 bases and J gave up 4 bases, with 11 bases separating them. CDR3 length: 15 residues. Germline CDR1 SGDLS, CDR2 YYNGEE. This chain's CDR3 is CASSGRNLGANVLTF. CDR3 DNA sequence: TGTGCCAGCAGCGGACGCAATCTGGGGGCCAACGTCCTGACTTTC.

The chain has TRBV28 and TRBJ2-3, with 10 nucleotides matching TRBD2. Unmatched junction bases numbered 10, after V lost 3 bases and J lost 4 bases. From germline, CDR1 is MDHEN and CDR2 SYDVKM. The CDR3 extends over 17 amino acids. In nucleotides, the CDR3 is TGTGCCAGCAGTTTGTTATATAGCGGGAGGATCCCAGATACGCAGTATTTT. Its translation is CASSLLYSGRIPDTQYF.

The chain carries TRBV15 and TRBJ2-1; no clear D. The V gene's germline CDR1 is LNHNV and CDR2 YYDKDF (reference sequence). Trimming cost V 0 bases and J 9 bases, with 15 bases left between them. The CDR3 loop spans 15 amino acids. The CDR3 nucleotides read TGTGCCACCAGCAGAGAGGTGGGAAGGTGGATTGAGCAGTTCTTC. Its translation is CATSREVGRWIEQFF. The variable domain in full, completed from reference TRBV15 and TRBJ2-1, reads DAMVIQNPRYQVTQFGKPVTLSCSQTLNHNVMYWYQQKSSQAPKLLFHYYDKDFNNEADTPDNFQSRRPNTSFCFLDIRSPGLGDTAMYLCATSREVGRWIEQFFGPGTRLTVL.

The chain links TRBV21-1 to TRBJ2-3; the table's D call, TRBD2, has no DNA check behind it. TRBV21-1 is noted as a pseudogene. The CDR3 consists of 16 residues. CDR3 loop: CASSNLTVSGQDTQYF. The CDR3 DNA follows: TGTGCCAGCAGCAACTTGACAGTTAGCGGGCAGGATACGCAGTATTTT.

The V call is TRBV28, the J call TRBJ1-2; D is ambiguous. Germline V gene data show CDR1 as MDHEN and CDR2 as SYDVKM. V was cut by 6 bases and J by 4 bases, with 18 bases left in between. CDR3 size: 15 residues. CDR3 amino acids: CASSRTIVSGYGYTF. As DNA, the CDR3 is TGTGCCAGCAGCCGGACCATCGTTAGTGGCTATGGCTACACCTTC.

The chain has TRBV21-1 and TRBJ2-4; no check of the table's D call, TRBD1, against the DNA was made. TRBV21-1 is reported as a pseudogene. CDR3 length: 15 amino acids. CDR3 sequence: CASSKGGACQNIQYF. In nucleotides, the CDR3 is TGTGCCAGCAGCAAAGGGGGCGCGTGCCAAAACATTCAGTACTTC.

The V and J genes are TRBV19 and TRBJ2-1, with 13 bases matching TRBD2. The CDR3 covers 15 residues. V shed 5 bases and J 8 bases; nucleotides not matched to a gene: 6. CDR1 is LNHDA and CDR2 is SQIVND in the germline V gene (reference sequence). Here the CDR3 DNA reads TGTGCCAGTAGTTCCGGACTAGCGGGGGAGTATGAGCAGTTCTTC. Translating it yields CASSSGLAGEYEQFF. The full variable domain, completed using reference TRBV19 and TRBJ2-1, is DGGITQSPKYLFRKEGQNVTLSCEQNLNHDAMYWYRQDPGQGLRLIYYSQIVNDFQKGDIAEGYSVSREKKESFPLTVTSAQKNPTAFYLCASSSGLAGEYEQFFGPGTRLTVL.

This clone showed up just once. The V and J genes are TRBV5-1 and TRBJ2-5; D is possibly TRBD2 (6 bases). Germline V gene data show CDR1 as SGHRS and CDR2 as YFSETQ. There are 14 residues in the CDR3. Between the trimmed V and J ends, which lost 0 bases and 2 bases, there was a span of 8 bases. CDR3 sequence reads: CASSLVSGQETQYF. CDR3 DNA sequence: TGCGCCAGCAGCTTGGTTAGCGGTCAAGAGACCCAGTACTTC.